This T cell receptor beta chain stems from a study of CD8 T cells in ankylosing spondylitis. General study findings and limits: Reported data indicate significant enrichment of disease-linked clones within matched ankylosing spondylitis synovial fluid. Blood of patients with ankylosing spondylitis appeared to be characterized by a TCR beta motif of several highly homologous variants.

Researchers built TCR beta libraries using quantitative 5'-RACE with molecular barcodes. A single record per CDR3 protein comes from TCRdb applying MiXCR to the 5' RACE reads. The sample consists of around 250,000 distinct CDR3 sequences, 18% of them appearing once. The V and J ends lost 1 base and 5 bases, in that order; junction bases with no gene match: 13. The germline CDR1 and CDR2 sequences are SGHAT and FQNNGV. The CDR3 loop spans 19 amino acids. Comments on this clonotype: Its antigen is unknown.

The sequenced sample was blood, either unsorted or a sorted T cell fraction (not recorded which). The receptor was derived from a male donor with ankylosing spondylitis or in good health (not recorded which). The V and J genes are TRBV11-2 and TRBJ2-5; the match to TRBD2 covers 13 bases. CDR3 bases: TGTGCCAGCAGCTTAGGGACCGGACTAGCGGGAGATCAGTGGGAGACCCAGTACTTC. Translated, it gives CASSLGTGLAGDQWETQYF. Full variable domain (rest looked up from reference TRBV11-2 and TRBJ2-5): EAGVAQSPRYKIIEKRQSVAFWCNPISGHATLYWYQQILGQGPKLLIQFQNNGVVDDSQLPKDRFSAERLKGVDSTLKIQPAKLEDSAVYLCASSLGTGLAGDQWETQYFGPGTRLLVL.